The clone carrying this T cell receptor beta chain was seen more than once but under ten times. The antigen is undetermined. Using immunoSEQ multiplex PCR, the repertoire was profiled, and TCRdb retains in-frame clones only, with some absent. The profile shows 150,000 or so clones, 70% to 90% of them singletons. The CDR3 is 11 amino acids. The V gene lost 1 base and the J gene lost 7 bases, with 7 bases spanning the gap. CDR1 is DFQATT and CDR2 is SNEGSKA in the germline V gene (reference sequence). This sample is drawn from a study of T cell responses to AZD1222 COVID-19 vaccine. Study overall: Pooled together were second doses at about 4 or about 12 weeks.

Study-level points and caveats: At baseline, just a handful of AZD1222 recipients tested seropositive. The span of vaccine-associated CD4 TCRs extended across spike, with dominance at 160-218 and 743-854.

The sequence was obtained from an adult in good health. This chain links TRBV20-1 with TRBJ1-1, with no clear D. Here the sequenced sample was peripheral blood, taken on day 0 of AZD1222 vaccination. Here the CDR3 reads CSARASLEAFF. The DNA of the CDR3 is TGCAGTGCTAGAGCATCCCTTGAAGCTTTCTTT.